What follows describes a single TCR beta chain. Its target is not known. These data come from a study of graft-versus-host responses after intestinal transplantation. The study, taken as a whole, reports: Early post-transplant falls in HvG clones accompanied the peak levels of circulating GvH clones. Detection of GvH clones occurred in recipient marrow, and some had their first appearance in ileum or blood.

The assay was immunoSEQ multiplex PCR, and TCRdb's table has in-frame clones only and misses some. Of roughly 120,000 clones in the sample, about 92% are singletons; the top ten hold 0.2% to 0.25%. V lost 4 bases and J lost 1, with 5 bases in between. Germline assignment: CDR1 SNHLY and CDR2 FYNNEI. This CDR3 has 13 residues. This chain links TRBV2 with TRBJ1-5; D uncertain. Sequenced material: unstimulated CD4+ T cells sorted from spleen or lymph node cells, taken before transplant. This TCR came from a human donor who was the organ donor for an intestinal transplant. CDR3 sequence: CASSAESNQPQHF. The CDR3 DNA sequence: TGTGCCAGCAGTGCAGAGAGCAATCAGCCCCAGCATTTT.